The following is a T cell receptor beta chain sequence with its context. Germline lookup yields CDR1 SGHTS and CDR2 YDEGEE. Trimming at V came to 0 bases and at J to 1 base, leaving 1 base not matched to a gene. The CDR3 loop spans 16 amino acids. The entry originates in a study of blood T cell repertoires in COVID-19. This table comes from immunoSEQ multiplex PCR, and its TCRdb copy is limited to in-frame clones, with some not included. Of 25,000 to 35,000 clones listed, almost 90% are singletons. The TCR sequence derives from a human donor in a cohort sampled during active COVID-19. The rearrangement uses TRBV5-8 and TRBJ2-5; TRBD2 matches 12 bases. The sample was peripheral blood. The CDR3 bases are TGTGCCAGCAGCTTGGGACTAGCGGGGGCCCAAGAGACCCAGTACTTC. Amino acid sequence: CASSLGLAGAQETQYF.